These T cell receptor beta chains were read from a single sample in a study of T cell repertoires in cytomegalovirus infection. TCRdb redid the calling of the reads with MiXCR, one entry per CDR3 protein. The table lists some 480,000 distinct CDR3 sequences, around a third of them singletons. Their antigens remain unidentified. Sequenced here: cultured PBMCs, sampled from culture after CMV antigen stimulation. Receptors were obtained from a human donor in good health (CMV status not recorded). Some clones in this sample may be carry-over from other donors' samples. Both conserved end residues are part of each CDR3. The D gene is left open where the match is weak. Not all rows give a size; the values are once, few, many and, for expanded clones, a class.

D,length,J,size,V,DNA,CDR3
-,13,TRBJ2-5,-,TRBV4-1,TGCGCCAGCAGCCAAGAACGGCAAGAGACCCAGTACTTC,CASSQERQETQYF
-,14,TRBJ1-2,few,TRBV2,TGTGCCAGCAACGACCTAGGGAGTAACTATGGCTACACCTTC,CASNDLGSNYGYTF
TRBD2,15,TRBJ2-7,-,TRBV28,TGTGCCAGCACCTACCCCGGGACTAGCCCCTACGAGCAGTACTTC,CASTYPGTSPYEQYF
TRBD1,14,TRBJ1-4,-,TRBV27,TGTGCCAGCAGTCGGACAGGGCTATTGGAAAAACTGTTTTTT,CASSRTGLLEKLFF
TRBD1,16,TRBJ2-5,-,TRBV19,TGTGCCAGTAGTACCTCGACCGGGACAGGGATTGAGACCCAGTACTTC,CASSTSTGTGIETQYF
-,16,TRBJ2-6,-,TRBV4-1,TGCGCCAGCAGCCAAGAACGTGACTCTGGGGCCAACGTCCTGACTTTC,CASSQERDSGANVLTF
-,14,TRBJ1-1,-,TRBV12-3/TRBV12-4,TGTGCCAGCAGCCGGGACCCTCTGAACACTGAAGCTTTCTTT,CASSRDPLNTEAFF
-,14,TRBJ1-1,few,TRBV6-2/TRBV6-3,TGTCTAAGTGGTCGATCAGGGATGAACACTGAAGCTTTCTTT,CLSGRSGMNTEAFF
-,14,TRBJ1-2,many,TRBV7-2,TGTGCCAGCAGCTTAGTGTCGGACCTCTATGGCTACACCTTC,CASSLVSDLYGYTF
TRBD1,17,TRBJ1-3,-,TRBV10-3,TGTGCCATCAGTGAGCGCGGACAGGGGGTTGGTGGAAACACCATATATTTT,CAISERGQGVGGNTIYF
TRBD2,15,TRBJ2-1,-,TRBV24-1,TGTGCCACCGCCGGGACTAGCGGTTTCTACAATGAGCAGTTCTTC,CATAGTSGFYNEQFF
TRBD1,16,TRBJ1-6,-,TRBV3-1,TGTGCCAGCAGCCAGAGGGACAGGGCCTGGAATTCACCCCTCCACTTT,CASSQRDRAWNSPLHF
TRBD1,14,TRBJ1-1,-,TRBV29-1,TGCAGCGGTACAGGGGGTAGCGGGAGCACTGAAGCTTTCTTT,CSGTGGSGSTEAFF
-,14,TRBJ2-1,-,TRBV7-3,TGTGCCAGCAGCTTAGGTGGCGTTTACAATGAGCAGTTCTTC,CASSLGGVYNEQFF
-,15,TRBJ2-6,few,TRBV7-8,TGTGCCAGCAGCTTACCGAGCTCTGGGGCCAACGTCCTGACTTTC,CASSLPSSGANVLTF
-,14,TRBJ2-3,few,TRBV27,TGTGCCAGCAGTTGGGGGCAAGGTTCAGATACGCAGTATTTT,CASSWGQGSDTQYF
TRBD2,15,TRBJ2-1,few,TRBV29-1,TGCAGCGTGGGACCGGGACTAGCGGGGTACAATGAGCAGTTCTTC,CSVGPGLAGYNEQFF
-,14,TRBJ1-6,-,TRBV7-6,TGTGCCAGCAGCCCGAGGACGCAGAATTCACCCCTCCACTTT,CASSPRTQNSPLHF
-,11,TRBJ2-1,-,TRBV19,TGTGCCAGTAGTATTAGCGTCGAGCAGTTCTTC,CASSISVEQFF
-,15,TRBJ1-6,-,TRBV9,TGTGCCAGCAGCGTAGATTCGGGGGGGAATTCACCCCTCCACTTT,CASSVDSGGNSPLHF
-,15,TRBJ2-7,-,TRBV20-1,TGCAGTGCTAGGTTGACCGTGGGCCGGCGGAACGAGCAGTACTTC,CSARLTVGRRNEQYF
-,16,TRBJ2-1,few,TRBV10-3,TGTGCCATCAGTACCCCTGGAGGGAAGCTGGTCCATGAGCAGTTCTTC,CAISTPGGKLVHEQFF
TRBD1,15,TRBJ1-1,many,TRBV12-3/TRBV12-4,TGTGCCAGCAGTTTTACCCCCACAGGGGGCACTGAAGCTTTCTTT,CASSFTPTGGTEAFF
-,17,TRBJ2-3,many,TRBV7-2,TGTGCCAGCAGCCTTTACGTAGCCTCCCAAGTCACAGATACGCAGTATTTT,CASSLYVASQVTDTQYF
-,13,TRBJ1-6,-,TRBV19,TGTGCCAGTAGCAGGGAGGATAATTCACCCCTCCACTTT,CASSREDNSPLHF
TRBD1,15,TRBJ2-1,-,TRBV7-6,TGTGCCAGCAGCTTAGGGGGCCAGGGGGCGGGTGAGCAGTTCTTC,CASSLGGQGAGEQFF
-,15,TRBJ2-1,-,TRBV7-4,TGTGCCAGCAGCCCTGTCGCGACTCCCTACAATGAGCAGTTCTTC,CASSPVATPYNEQFF
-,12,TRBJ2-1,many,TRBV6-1,TGTGCCAGCAGACCCGGCAGCAATGAGCAGTTCTTC,CASRPGSNEQFF
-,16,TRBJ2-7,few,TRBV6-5,TGTGCCAGCAGTTACTCGATAGGGCAGGGAGCCTACGAGCAGTACTTC,CASSYSIGQGAYEQYF
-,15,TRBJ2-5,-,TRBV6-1,TGTGCCAGCAGTGATCCTAGTGGGGGGTTGGAGACCCAGTACTTC,CASSDPSGGLETQYF